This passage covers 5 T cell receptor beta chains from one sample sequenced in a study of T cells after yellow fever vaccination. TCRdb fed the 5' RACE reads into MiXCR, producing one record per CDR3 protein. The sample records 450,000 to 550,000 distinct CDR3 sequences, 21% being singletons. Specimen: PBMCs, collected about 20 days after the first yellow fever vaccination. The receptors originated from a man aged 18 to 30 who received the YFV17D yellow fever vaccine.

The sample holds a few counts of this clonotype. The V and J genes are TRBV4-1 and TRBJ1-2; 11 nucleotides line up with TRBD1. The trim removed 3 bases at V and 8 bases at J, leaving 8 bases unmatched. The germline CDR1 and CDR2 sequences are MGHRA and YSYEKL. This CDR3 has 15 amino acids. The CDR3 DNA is TGCGCCAGCAGCCATGGACAGGGGGCTCTTCTAGGCTACACCTTC. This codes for CASSHGQGALLGYTF.

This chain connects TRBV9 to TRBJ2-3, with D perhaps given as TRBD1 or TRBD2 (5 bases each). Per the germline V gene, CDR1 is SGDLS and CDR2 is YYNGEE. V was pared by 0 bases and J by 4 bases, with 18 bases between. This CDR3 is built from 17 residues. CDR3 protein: CASSVEPRRGRPDTQYF. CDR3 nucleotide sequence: TGTGCCAGCAGCGTAGAACCCAGACGGGGCCGTCCAGATACGCAGTATTTT. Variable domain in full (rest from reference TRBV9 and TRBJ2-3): DSGVTQTPKHLITATGQRVTLRCSPRSGDLSVYWYQQSLDQGLQFLIQYYNGEERAKGNILERFSAQQFPDLHSELNLSSLELGDSALYFCASSVEPRRGRPDTQYFGPGTRLTVL.

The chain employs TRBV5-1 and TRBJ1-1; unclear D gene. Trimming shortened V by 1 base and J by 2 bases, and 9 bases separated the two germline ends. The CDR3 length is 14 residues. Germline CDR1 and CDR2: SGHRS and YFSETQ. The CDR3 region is CASSLTRKNTEAFF. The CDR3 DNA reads TGCGCCAGCAGCTTGACCCGCAAAAACACTGAAGCTTTCTTT.

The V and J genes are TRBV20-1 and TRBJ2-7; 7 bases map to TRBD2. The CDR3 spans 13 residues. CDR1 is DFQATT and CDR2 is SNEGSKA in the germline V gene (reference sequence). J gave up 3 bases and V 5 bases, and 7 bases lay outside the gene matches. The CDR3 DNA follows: TGCAGTGCTCCCGCGGGAGTCCACTACGAGCAGTACTTC. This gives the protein CSAPAGVHYEQYF.

As DNA, the CDR3 is TGCAGCCCCACCACGGCGGGGGCCACAAACTCCTACAATGAGCAGTTCTTC. As protein: CSPTTAGATNSYNEQFF. This chain connects TRBV20-1 to TRBJ2-1; perhaps TRBD2 as D (7 bases). Per germline, CDR1 DFQATT and CDR2 SNEGSKA (reference sequence). The CDR3 covers 17 residues.